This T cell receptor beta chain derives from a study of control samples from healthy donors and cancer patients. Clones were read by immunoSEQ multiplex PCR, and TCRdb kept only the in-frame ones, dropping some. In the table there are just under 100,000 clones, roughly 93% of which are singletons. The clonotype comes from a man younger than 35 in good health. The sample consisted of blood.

CDR3 nucleotide sequence: TGCAGCGTTGTAACAGCCTACGAGCAGTACTTC. It codes for CSVVTAYEQYF. The chain carries TRBV29-1 and TRBJ2-7; D not certain. There are 11 residues in the CDR3. The germline V gene encodes CDR1 SQVTM and CDR2 ANQGSEA. V was shortened by 4 bases and J by 2 bases, with 6 bases between the two germline ends.